This TCR beta chain was sequenced in a study of blood T cell repertoires in COVID-19 (dated by TCRdb to 2020 to 2021). The study in broad terms: Collaborator samples came from the United States, Italy and Spain and covered acute and convalescent phases of COVID-19. Nearly every sample came with metadata listing a de-identified subject ID, COVID-19 status, age in years and sex. The material from the prospective study consisted of cDNA or gDNA derived from T cells, B-cell-depleted T cells, or PBMCs. The repertoires were released in a freely available public database meant as a resource for research on the immune response to SARS-CoV-2. The dataset comprised deeply sampled blood TCRbeta repertoires from subjects exposed to, actively infected with, or recovered from COVID-19. Where HLA class I and class II types were available, the types were taken from metadata supplied by the sample provider, not from assay-based typing. The samples were drawn from two sources: the first 160 participants of the ongoing ImmuneRACE study, and some 1,300 subjects contributed by 6 global collaborators. Points the paper makes about the study in general: The amount of clinical and demographic metadata varied by source and participant and was provided uncurated.

As concerns this clone: Its cognate antigen has yet to be identified. Qualities for individual bases were not recorded, and no much larger clone is one base off.

TCRbeta CDR3 regions were amplified from genomic DNA by means of the immunoSEQ Assay, a bias-controlled multiplex PCR. The authors processed their data as follows. The number of nucleated cells in each sample was estimated by amplification of reference gene primers within the assay. To quantify the absolute abundance of each unique TCRbeta CDR3 rearrangement, sequence reads were collapsed and filtered. For each sample, productive Simpson clonality was calculated as the square root of Simpson's diversity index across productive rearrangements. The immuneACCESS repertoire file appears here via TCRdb, limited to in-frame rearrangements. These files lack a portion of the clones; in checked studies, under half of the deficit traces to unresolved V genes, and the cause of the others is not known. That table supplies the V and J calls and clone size; D and trimming were determined from the DNA. Counted in this sample were about 260,000 clones; 84% of them appeared once. Around 4.2% of the sample lies in the top ten.

The germline V gene gives CDR1 as SQVTM and CDR2 as ANQGSEA. There are 13 amino acids in the CDR3, from cysteine to phenylalanine inclusive. Of the read, only the CDR3 DNA is kept; its 39 bases are in frame from base 1. Cut back by 7 bases and 2 bases, the V and J ends lie 11 bases apart. Whole blood was collected in K2EDTA tubes by collaborating institutions according to the institutions' own protocols. Collaborator samples were shipped for TCRbeta analysis as frozen whole blood, isolated PBMCs, or DNA extracted from either sample type. The V gene is TRBV29-1 and the J gene is TRBJ2-2; TRBD1 is possibly the D segment (5 matching bases). The sequencing input was peripheral blood. The sequence came from a man aged 60-69 years with acute or convalescent COVID-19. The CDR3 region: CSAETVNTGELFF. In nucleotide form, the sequence is TGCAGCGCCGAGACAGTTAACACCGGGGAGCTGTTTTTT.